The 32 T cell receptor beta chains given below trace back to one sample, sequenced in a study of blood T cell repertoires in COVID-19. The repertoire was sequenced with immunoSEQ multiplex PCR; TCRdb's copy has only in-frame clones and lacks some. The sample includes hundreds of thousands of clones, 70% to 90% of them seen just once. The sequencing input was PBMCs or T cells enriched from blood (not recorded which). The receptor set was obtained from a man aged 30 to 45 who had recovered from COVID-19.

V is TRBV18 and J is TRBJ2-5; TRBD1 might be the D (6 bases). Trimming took off 1 base at V and 2 bases at J, with 11 bases between the two ends. Germline assignment: CDR1 KGHSH and CDR2 LQKENI. The length of the CDR3 is 15 residues. The CDR3 DNA sequence: TGTGCCAGCTCACCACGGGACAAGATTCAAGAGACCCAGTACTTC. Its protein is CASSPRDKIQETQYF.

This clone was detected once. The chain employs TRBV21-1 and TRBJ1-1; the D call in the table, TRBD1, was not verified against the DNA. TRBV21-1 is given as a pseudogene. This CDR3 has 14 residues. CDR3 sequence (DNA): TGTGCCAGCAGGGGGGACAGGATGAACACTGAAGCTTTCTTT. Encoded protein: CASRGDRMNTEAFF.

The chain employs TRBV7-8 and TRBJ2-7; D call uncertain. The CDR3 loop spans 16 amino acids. Germline lookup yields CDR1 SGHVS and CDR2 FQNEAQ. Trimming took 5 bases from V and 2 from J, leaving 19 bases between them. For the CDR3, the DNA is TGTGCCAGCAGCCCCAGGTCTTCACAAAAACCCTACGAGCAGTACTTC. This sequence encodes CASSPRSSQKPYEQYF.

This clone was observed once. The chain employs TRBV7-6 and TRBJ2-1, with D possibly TRBD1 on 5 matching bases. CDR1 SGHVS and CDR2 FNYEAQ come from the germline V gene. Trimming stripped 5 bases from V and 6 bases from J, with 14 bases between. This CDR3 region has 14 residues. CDR3 protein: CASSQPGSSNEQFF. In DNA, the CDR3 is TGTGCCAGCAGCCAACCAGGGTCTTCCAATGAGCAGTTCTTC.

This clone came up once. The J gene is TRBJ1-1, the V gene TRBV10-3; 8 bases agree with TRBD1. Germline loops: CDR1 ENHRY, CDR2 SYGVKD. This CDR3 spans 14 amino acids. V shed 10 bases and J 1 base; nucleotides not matched to a gene: 8. The DNA of the CDR3 is TGTGCCACTCTAAGGACAGGGTCGAACACTGAAGCTTTCTTT. Encoded protein: CATLRTGSNTEAFF.

The chain carries TRBV11-2 and TRBJ2-1; D may be TRBD1 (6 bases). V lost 6 bases and J 8 bases, leaving 8 bases between the germline ends. The CDR3 extends over 11 amino acids. Germline V gene sequence: CDR1 SGHAT, CDR2 FQNNGV. The CDR3 region has the DNA TGTGCCAGCAGGCAGGGGTATGAGCAGTTCTTC. Amino acids: CASRQGYEQFF. Together with reference TRBV11-2 and TRBJ2-1, the CDR3 gives the full variable domain: EAGVAQSPRYKIIEKRQSVAFWCNPISGHATLYWYQQILGQGPKLLIQFQNNGVVDDSQLPKDRFSAERLKGVDSTLKIQPAKLEDSAVYLCASRQGYEQFFGPGTRLTVL.

The rearrangement joins TRBV4-1 to TRBJ2-5; 7 bases match TRBD1. Germline CDR1 and CDR2: MGHRA and YSYEKL. CDR3 length: 18 amino acids. The V gene end was trimmed by 1 base and the J gene end by 0 bases; junction bases not matched to a gene: 11. For the CDR3, the DNA is TGCGCCAGCAGCCAAGTTACCGGGACAGCTTGGTACCAAGAGACCCAGTACTTC. Translating it yields CASSQVTGTAWYQETQYF.

The chain joins TRBV28 to TRBJ1-1; tentatively, D is TRBD1 (5 bases). Germline V gives CDR1 MDHEN, CDR2 SYDVKM. Trimming removed 2 bases at V and 1 base at J, with 20 bases between. This CDR3 is built from 18 residues. CDR3 sequence reads: CASSLGFVGSTENTEAFF. The CDR3 bases are TGTGCCAGCAGTTTAGGATTTGTGGGGTCGACAGAGAACACTGAAGCTTTCTTT.

The V and J genes are TRBV7-6 and TRBJ2-2, with 10 nucleotides matching TRBD2. V dropped 5 bases and J dropped 0; count of bases not matched to a gene: 12. This CDR3 contains 19 residues. Germline V CDR1 and CDR2: SGHVS, FNYEAQ. This CDR3 reads CASSHSGRYHQSNTGELFF. Here the CDR3 DNA reads TGTGCCAGCAGCCATAGCGGGAGGTATCACCAATCGAACACCGGGGAGCTGTTTTTT.

Remarks on this clone: An end of the junction does not agree with germline; a read error may underlie this. V gene TRBV13 combines with J gene TRBJ1-1, with TRBD1 identical over 11 bases. The CDR3 has 14 amino acids. CDR1 PRHDT and CDR2 FYEKMQ come from the germline V gene (reference sequence). CDR3 region: CAGSAGTGGTEAFF. Written as DNA, the CDR3 is TGTGCCGGCAGCGCCGGGACAGGGGGCACTGAAGCTTTCTTT.

The chain joins TRBV6-4 to TRBJ2-1; 12 bases are a match to TRBD2. Trimming took 0 bases from V and 6 from J; bases not matched to a gene: 3. The germline V gene encodes CDR1 MRHNA and CDR2 SNTAGT. The CDR3 length is 16 residues. The CDR3 sequence: CASSDSASGGANEQFF. The CDR3 nucleotides read TGTGCCAGCAGTGACTCGGCTAGCGGGGGGGCCAATGAGCAGTTCTTC.

The chain joins TRBV7-2 to TRBJ1-2; tentative D call: TRBD1 (6 bases). From germline, CDR1 is SGHTA and CDR2 FQGNSA. Trimming pared 4 bases from V and 5 bases from J, leaving 17 bases between. The CDR3 extends over 15 amino acids. In nucleotides, the CDR3 is TGTGCCAGCAGCTCGAAGTGGGGGCAGGCGTATGGCTACACCTTC. Translation gives CASSSKWGQAYGYTF.

The chain recombines TRBV7-2 with TRBJ2-4, with 7 positions matching TRBD2. J lost 7 bases, V lost 1 base, and 4 bases had no gene match. The germline gives CDR1 SGHTA, CDR2 FQGNSA. The CDR3 runs 14 residues. CDR3 coding DNA: TGTGCCAGCAGCTTAGGCGGGAGCTTGAACATTCAGTACTTC. Amino acids: CASSLGGSLNIQYF.

This chain connects TRBV7-9 to TRBJ2-1, with 8 bases lining up with TRBD2. Germline CDR1 SEHNR, CDR2 FQNEAQ (reference sequence). The CDR3 consists of 18 residues. Trimming at V came to 2 bases and at J to 4 bases, leaving 13 bases not matched to a gene. CDR3 sequence: CASSLRVNRLAGYNEQFF. CDR3 nucleotide sequence: TGTGCCAGCAGCTTACGGGTAAATCGTCTAGCGGGTTACAATGAGCAGTTCTTC.

The J gene is TRBJ1-5, the V gene TRBV4-1; D remains ambiguous. The CDR3 is 13 amino acids. Trimming shortened V by 0 bases and J by 7 bases, and 7 bases separated the two germline ends. The germline V gene has CDR1 MGHRA and CDR2 YSYEKL. CDR3 DNA sequence: TGCGCCAGCAGCCAAGAGAGGGCCCAGCCCCAGCATTTT. Translating gives CASSQERAQPQHF.

This clone was detected a few times. J is TRBJ2-3 and V is TRBV5-1; D may be TRBD1 (5 bases). V was pared by 1 base and J by 3 bases, with 15 bases between. This CDR3 has 16 amino acids. Germline V lookup: CDR1 SGHRS, CDR2 YFSETQ. DNA of the CDR3: TGCGCCAGCAGCTTGCAAACCGGCAGGGTGACAGATACGCAGTATTTT. This translates into CASSLQTGRVTDTQYF.

The V and J genes are TRBV11-2 and TRBJ1-1, with 11 bases identical to TRBD1. Germline CDR1 is SGHAT and CDR2 is FQNNGV. With 3 bases clipped from V and 11 bases from J, the junction kept 5 bases outside the gene matches. This CDR3 comprises 13 residues. This CDR3 is CASSFGQGAWAFF. The CDR3 region has the DNA TGTGCCAGCAGCTTCGGACAGGGGGCTTGGGCTTTCTTT.

The chain recombines TRBV7-6 with TRBJ2-5; 8 bases fit TRBD2. Germline-derived CDR1 and CDR2 are SGHVS and FNYEAQ. V was pared by 4 bases and J by 4 bases, with 11 bases of the junction left unmatched. This CDR3 comprises 16 residues. The DNA of the CDR3 is TGTGCCAGCAGCTACTTCTCAACGGGAGGGTCAGAGACCCAGTACTTC. It is translated as CASSYFSTGGSETQYF.

The V and J genes are TRBV7-2 and TRBJ1-1; no definite D call. Trimming removed 2 bases from V and 6 bases from J, with 10 bases in between. CDR1 is SGHTA and CDR2 is FQGNSA in the germline V gene. The CDR3 loop spans 13 amino acids. The CDR3 DNA reads as TGTGCCAGCAGCTTATCGGTACCTTCTGAAGCTTTCTTT. Protein product: CASSLSVPSEAFF.

This sequence joins TRBV29-1 and TRBJ1-1, with D possibly matching TRBD1 (6 bases). Germline CDR1 reads SQVTM; CDR2 reads ANQGSEA. Trimming removed 4 bases from V and 6 bases from J, with 12 bases in between. This CDR3 has 12 amino acids. This CDR3 is CSVAAGGAEAFF. The CDR3 DNA follows: TGCAGCGTTGCCGCGGGGGGCGCTGAAGCTTTCTTT.

This chain links TRBV18 with TRBJ1-2; 7 bases map to TRBD1. Germline CDR1 and CDR2: KGHSH and LQKENI. The CDR3 runs to 13 residues. V was clipped by 3 bases and J by 8 bases; unmatched bases: 6. CDR3 loop: CASSPTGTDGYTF. Here the CDR3 DNA reads TGTGCCAGCTCACCGACAGGGACGGACGGCTACACCTTC.

This chain uses TRBV24-1 with TRBJ2-2; D not certain. V was shortened by 4 bases and J by 0 bases, with 17 bases between the two germline ends. This CDR3 has 18 amino acids. Germline CDR1 KGHDR, CDR2 SFDVKD. CDR3 bases: TGTGCCACCAGTGACCACCGAGATCTCTACTCGAACACCGGGGAGCTGTTTTTT. It specifies CATSDHRDLYSNTGELFF.

This clone was counted only a few times. This chain joins TRBV19 and TRBJ1-2, with TRBD1 identical over 9 bases. Germline V gene lookup returns CDR1 LNHDA and CDR2 SQIVND (reference sequence). CDR3 length: 17 residues. The V gene end was trimmed by 7 bases and the J gene end by 4 bases; junction bases not matched to a gene: 16. CDR3 in amino acids: CASTKRGQGRVSYGYTF. DNA of the CDR3: TGTGCCAGTACCAAGAGGGGACAGGGAAGAGTAAGCTATGGCTACACCTTC. Filled out from reference TRBV19 and TRBJ1-2, the complete variable domain reads DGGITQSPKYLFRKEGQNVTLSCEQNLNHDAMYWYRQDPGQGLRLIYYSQIVNDFQKGDIAEGYSVSREKKESFPLTVTSAQKNPTAFYLCASTKRGQGRVSYGYTFGSGTRLTVV.

The V call is TRBV7-6, the J call TRBJ2-2, with TRBD1 matching 9 bases. This CDR3 has 15 amino acids. Trimming cost V 4 bases and J 5 bases; bases outside gene matches: 5. Looked up from germline, CDR1 is SGHVS and CDR2 is FNYEAQ. The CDR3 DNA follows: TGTGCCAGCAGCTACAGGGGGCAAGGTACCGGGGAGCTGTTTTTT. It yields the protein CASSYRGQGTGELFF.

This clone has only one observation. The chain is built from TRBV9 and TRBJ1-1; no reliable D call. From germline, CDR1 is SGDLS and CDR2 YYNGEE. Between the trimmed V and J ends, which lost 0 bases and 1 base, there was a span of 4 bases. This CDR3 contains 13 residues. Here the CDR3 DNA reads TGTGCCAGCAGCGTAGCACAGAACACTGAAGCTTTCTTT. Amino acids: CASSVAQNTEAFF.

The chain carries TRBV2 and TRBJ2-2; TRBD2 is a possible D gene (6 bases). V lost 10 bases to trimming and J lost 2 bases, with 17 bases between them. The V gene's germline CDR1 is SNHLY and CDR2 FYNNEI. This CDR3 region has 15 residues. CDR3 protein: CAILLTGVNTGELFF. CDR3 coding DNA: TGTGCCATCCTCTTAACGGGGGTCAACACCGGGGAGCTGTTTTTT.

This rearrangement joins TRBV6-5 to TRBJ2-7, with a weak D call TRBD2 (5 bases). V lost 4 bases and J lost 7, with 20 bases in between. This CDR3 is 15 amino acids long. The germline gives CDR1 MNHEY, CDR2 SVGAGI. This CDR3 reads CASSSFRGIRYEQYF. The CDR3 nucleotides are TGTGCCAGCAGTTCTTTCCGGGGTATTCGCTATGAGCAGTACTTC.

The genes are TRBV18 and TRBJ2-3; 12 nucleotides line up with TRBD2. Germline V CDR1 and CDR2: KGHSH, LQKENI. The CDR3 sequence is 17 residues long. Trimming took 3 bases from V and 2 from J; bases not matched to a gene: 6. CDR3 in amino acids: CASSPWTSGDITDTQYF. CDR3 nucleotide sequence: TGTGCCAGCTCACCCTGGACTAGCGGGGATATCACAGATACGCAGTATTTT. The full variable domain, completed using reference TRBV18 and TRBJ2-3, is NAGVMQNPRHLVRRRGQEARLRCSPMKGHSHVYWYRQLPEEGLKFMVYLQKENIIDESGMPKERFSAEFPKEGPSILRIQQVVRGDSAAYFCASSPWTSGDITDTQYFGPGTRLTVL.

This chain links TRBV4-1 with TRBJ2-5; D possibly corresponds to TRBD1 (6 bases). The germline gives CDR1 MGHRA, CDR2 YSYEKL. This CDR3 spans 15 amino acids. V was shortened by 1 base and J by 4 bases, with 13 bases between the two germline ends. The CDR3 DNA follows: TGCGCCAGCAGCCAAGGCAGGGGTGGAATAGAGACCCAGTACTTC. Protein product: CASSQGRGGIETQYF.

The CDR3 DNA is TGTGCCAGCAGTTGGGACAGGGAGGGTTCACCCCTCCACTTT. It encodes CASSWDREGSPLHF. This chain links TRBV2 with TRBJ1-6, with 9 bases matching TRBD1. Germline V gene data show CDR1 as SNHLY and CDR2 as FYNNEI. The CDR3 consists of 14 residues. Germline trimming cut 5 bases from V and 9 bases from J; bases unmatched to any gene: 5.

J is TRBJ1-6 and V is TRBV30, with D perhaps matching TRBD1 (5 bases). Germline V gene sequence: CDR1 GTSNPN, CDR2 SVGIG (reference sequence). This CDR3 region has 16 residues. Between the trimmed V and J ends, which lost 3 bases and 0 bases, there was a span of 12 bases. Written as DNA, the CDR3 is TGTGCCTGGAGAGGGACTTTTAGCTCCTATAATTCACCCCTCCACTTT. It specifies CAWRGTFSSYNSPLHF.

The chain has TRBV10-3 and TRBJ1-5; D may be TRBD1 (6 bases). The V end was cut by 10 bases, the J end by 5 bases, with 18 bases between. Per germline, CDR1 ENHRY and CDR2 SYGVKD. The CDR3 contains 14 residues. CDR3 residues: CATRGGVYYQPQHF. The CDR3 DNA reads TGTGCCACCCGAGGGGGGGTTTATTATCAGCCCCAGCATTTT.